Listed below are T cell receptor beta chains from one sample, sequenced in a study of identical twins. TCRdb re-called the 5' RACE reads through MiXCR, storing one row per CDR3 protein. This repertoire shows roughly 570,000 distinct CDR3 sequences, approximately 9.6% found once; its top ten account for under 3%. These data were also filed under a second study, of yellow fever vaccine responses in identical twins.

Source material: PBMCs. The receptors here all came from a woman between 18 and 29 years old in good health. The CDR3 runs from the conserved cysteine through the conserved F or W. A D gene is named only where the DNA matches it firmly. For some rows the clone size is stated as once, few or many, or as a class when expanded; others skip it.

j_call d_call v_call clone_size cdr3_nt cdr3_aa
TRBJ2-2 TRBD2 TRBV29-1 many TGCAGCGTTGCCTTTTTGACTAGCGGCACCGGGGAGCTGTTTTTT CSVAFLTSGTGELFF
TRBJ2-1 TRBD2 TRBV5-1 . TGCGCCAGCAGCTTGGAAGCGGGGGGCCGAAACTCCTACAATGAGCAGTTCTTC CASSLEAGGRNSYNEQFF
TRBJ1-2 . TRBV27 many TGTGCCAGCAGTTCCTCCCAGGGCTGGGGCTACACCTTC CASSSSQGWGYTF
TRBJ2-1 . TRBV7-2 . TGTGCCAGCAGCTCCCCTACCCGGGCGGTCAATGAGCAGTTCTTC CASSSPTRAVNEQFF
TRBJ2-1 . TRBV7-9 many TGTGCCAGCAGTTGGAGAGGGTCCTACAATGAGCAGTTCTTC CASSWRGSYNEQFF
TRBJ2-3 . TRBV20-1 few TGCAGTGCTAGGCCCGGGACACCGCCAGATACGCAGTATTTT CSARPGTPPDTQYF
TRBJ2-7 TRBD2 TRBV6-1 few TGTGCCACCTTCCGCGGACTAGCGGTCTACGAGCAGTACTTC CATFRGLAVYEQYF
TRBJ2-1 . TRBV14 . TGTGCCAGCAGCCAAGATCTATGGGTCTACAATGAGCAGTTCTTC CASSQDLWVYNEQFF
TRBJ1-4 . TRBV15 . TGTGCCACCAGCGGTGTTCGATATGAAAAACTGTTTTTT CATSGVRYEKLFF
TRBJ2-1 TRBD2 TRBV27 . TGTGCCAGCAGTCCGACTCTAGCGGACTTTCACTACAATGAGCAGTTCTTC CASSPTLADFHYNEQFF
TRBJ2-1 TRBD1 TRBV24-1 few TGTGCCACCAGTGAACGGGGACAGACCCAGCAGTTCTTC CATSERGQTQQFF
TRBJ2-5 . TRBV7-2 few TGTGCCAGCAGACCCTCGGGGGCGGAGACCCAGTACTTC CASRPSGAETQYF
TRBJ2-1 TRBD2 TRBV11-3 many TGTGCCAGCAGCTTTAATCTAGCGGGGAACAATGAGCAGTTCTTC CASSFNLAGNNEQFF
TRBJ2-3 . TRBV6-2/TRBV6-3 . TGTGCCAGCAGCTTGGACTATCCGGGCACAGATACGCAGTATTTT CASSLDYPGTDTQYF
TRBJ2-2 TRBD2 TRBV11-2 . TGTGCCAGCACCAGTACTCTAGCCAGGGGCACTAGCGGGAAGAACACCGGGGAGCTGTTTTTT CASTSTLARGTSGKNTGELFF
TRBJ2-1 TRBD2 TRBV6-2/TRBV6-3 . TGTGCCAGCAGCCAAAGCGGGAGTTGGTACAATGAGCAGTTCTTC CASSQSGSWYNEQFF
TRBJ1-5 . TRBV23-1 many TGCGCCAGCAGTCAATCAGTTTTGGGGCCCCAGCATTTT CASSQSVLGPQHF
TRBJ2-2 . TRBV29-1 few TGCAGCGTAAACAGGGCCACCGGGGAGCTGTTTTTT CSVNRATGELFF
TRBJ1-1 . TRBV6-5 many . CASSNLLAQGDEAFF
TRBJ1-1 TRBD1 TRBV20-1 many TGCAGTGCTCTGGACAGGGTGAACACTGAAGCTTTCTTT CSALDRVNTEAFF
TRBJ2-7 . TRBV12-3/TRBV12-4 few TGTGCCAGCAGCCCGTCACAGGGATTCGTGAACGAGCAGTACTTC CASSPSQGFVNEQYF
TRBJ2-3 TRBD2 TRBV29-1 . TGCAGCGTTGACGGGGGGGCCCGTGATACGCAGTATTTT CSVDGGARDTQYF
TRBJ2-7 . TRBV28 few TGTGCCAGCAGTTTTTATGGGCCCTACGAGCAGTACTTC CASSFYGPYEQYF
TRBJ2-4 . TRBV20-1 . TGCAGTGCTAGAGATCGTCGGGAAGCCAAAACCATTCAGTACTTC CSARDRREAKTIQYF
TRBJ2-2 TRBD2 TRBV10-3 . TGTGCCATCAGTGAGTCCGGGACTAGCGGGAGTCGAGACACCGGGGAGCTGTTTTTT CAISESGTSGSRDTGELFF
TRBJ2-3 . TRBV7-8 . TGTGCCAGCAGCTTAGTGTCGGGACGGACCACAGATACGCAGTATTTT CASSLVSGRTTDTQYF
TRBJ2-5 . TRBV28 . TGTGCCAGCAGTTTATTCGCTAGTTGGGAGACCCAGTACTTC CASSLFASWETQYF
TRBJ1-1 . TRBV3-1 . TGTGCCAGCAGCCAACGGGGAGAGTTTGCTTTCTTT CASSQRGEFAFF
TRBJ2-2 . TRBV5-1 few TGCGCCAGCAGCCCGTCGGGCAGCGCGAACACCGGGGAGCTGTTTTTT CASSPSGSANTGELFF
TRBJ1-1 . TRBV19 few TGTGCCAGTCGTGTAACATCGGGCACTGAAGCTTTCTTT CASRVTSGTEAFF
TRBJ2-5 . TRBV20-1 . TGCAGTGCTCCTCTATACACCCAAGAGACCCAGTACTTC CSAPLYTQETQYF
TRBJ2-3 TRBD2 TRBV28 few TGTGCCAGCAGTTTCTTGCTAGCGGGGGGTACAGATACGCAGTATTTT CASSFLLAGGTDTQYF
TRBJ2-3 . TRBV11-3 few TGTGCCAGCAGCCGCGCCATCCTAGATACGCAGTATTTT CASSRAILDTQYF
TRBJ2-5 TRBD2 TRBV20-1 few TGCAGTGCCCAGAGGGCTAGCGGGGGGGGCCAAGAGACCCAGTACTTC CSAQRASGGGQETQYF
TRBJ2-2 . TRBV20-1 few TGCAGAACCGGGGAGCTGTTTTTT CRTGELFF
TRBJ2-7 TRBD2 TRBV5-5 few TGTGCCAGCAGCTATAGCGGGGGGGTCTCCGAGCAGTACTTC CASSYSGGVSEQYF
TRBJ2-5 . TRBV5-1 . TGCGCCAGCAGCTTGAGGGGACTGGACCAAGAGACCCAGTACTTC CASSLRGLDQETQYF
TRBJ2-7 . TRBV3-1 few TGTGCCAGCAGACGAGCCGGTCGGGAGCAGTACTTC CASRRAGREQYF
TRBJ2-5 TRBD1 TRBV12-3/TRBV12-4 . TGTGCCAGCAGTCCCTATCGACAGGGCTGGAAAGGAGAGACCCAGTACTTC CASSPYRQGWKGETQYF
TRBJ2-7 . TRBV30 few TGTGCCTGGGGGGCTTACGAGCAGTACTTC CAWGAYEQYF
TRBJ2-7 . TRBV28 many TGTGCTAGCGGTCTCTCCTACGAGCAGTACTTC CASGLSYEQYF
TRBJ2-7 TRBD1 TRBV4-3 many TGCGCCAGCAGCCAAGCCCGGACAGGGAGCTCCTACGAGCAGTACTTC CASSQARTGSSYEQYF
TRBJ2-2 TRBD2 TRBV5-1 few TGCGCCAGCAGCCCCCGGGGAGGGCCGAACACCGGGGAGCTGTTTTTT CASSPRGGPNTGELFF
TRBJ2-3 . TRBV29-1 few TGCAGCGTTACTGGCATTAGGTGGGATAGGGGAGATACGCAGTATTTT CSVTGIRWDRGDTQYF
TRBJ2-1 TRBD2 TRBV7-9 once TGTGCCAGCAGCGCCAAGCGGGGCGGTAATGAGCAGTTCTTC CASSAKRGGNEQFF
TRBJ2-5 TRBD2 TRBV10-2 . TGCGCCAGCAGTGAGGTTCGGCTAGCGGAAGAGACCCAGTACTTC CASSEVRLAEETQYF
TRBJ2-3 . TRBV29-1 . TGCAGCGTTGAACAGCGAAGCACAGATACGCAGTATTTT CSVEQRSTDTQYF
TRBJ1-1 . TRBV7-2 . TGTGCCAGCAGCTACCAGGGGAGATTGGACACTGAAGTTTTCTTT CASSYQGRLDTEVFF
TRBJ2-1 TRBD2 TRBV4-3 . TGCGCCAGCAGCGGAGCGGGACTCTACAATGAGCAGTTCTTC CASSGAGLYNEQFF
TRBJ2-7 . TRBV2 . TGTGCCGGAGGCCGGGCCTACGAGCAGTACTTC CAGGRAYEQYF
TRBJ1-1 . TRBV24-1 many TGTGCCACCAGTGGGGCGAGCACTGAAGCTTTCTTT CATSGASTEAFF
TRBJ1-5 . TRBV12-3/TRBV12-4 many TGTGCCAGCAGTTTAGCGGGGAAAGCCCAGCATTTT CASSLAGKAQHF
TRBJ2-7 . TRBV27 few TGTGCCAGCAGTTGGACTCCCAGCTCCTACGAGCAGTACTTC CASSWTPSSYEQYF